The rows below give T cell receptor beta chains drawn from one sample of a study of spatial heterogeneity in lung cancer. TCRdb re-called the 5' RACE reads with MiXCR, one entry per CDR3 protein. The sample comprises roughly 75,000 distinct CDR3 sequences, 13% of which are singletons, and under 7.5% rests with the top ten. The sample here was PBMCs, taken at surgery. Receptor source: a male donor with early-stage non-small cell lung cancer. Each CDR3 is given with its conserved first and last residue. Fields, in order: V gene, CDR3 length, D gene, J gene, clone size, CDR3 DNA, CDR3 protein. D genes are given only for firm matches. For some rows the clone size is stated as once, few or many, or as a class when expanded; others skip it.

V gene: TRBV13; CDR3 length: 13; D gene: .; J gene: TRBJ2-7; clone size: .; CDR3 DNA: TGTGCCAGCAGCTCGAGGACCTCCTACGAGCAGTACTTC; CDR3 protein: CASSSRTSYEQYF
V gene: TRBV29-1; CDR3 length: 14; D gene: .; J gene: TRBJ1-5; clone size: medium-sized; CDR3 DNA: TGCAGCGCAGGAGAGGGAATGGGCAATCAGCCCCAGCATTTT; CDR3 protein: CSAGEGMGNQPQHF
V gene: TRBV5-4; CDR3 length: 15; D gene: TRBD2; J gene: TRBJ2-7; clone size: .; CDR3 DNA: TGTGCCAGCAGCTTGAAGCGGGGGAGCTCCTACGAGCAGTACTTC; CDR3 protein: CASSLKRGSSYEQYF
V gene: TRBV7-9; CDR3 length: 12; D gene: .; J gene: TRBJ1-1; clone size: .; CDR3 DNA: TGTGCCAGCAGCTTCTCGGCAGTTGAAGCTTTCTTT; CDR3 protein: CASSFSAVEAFF
V gene: TRBV5-1; CDR3 length: 14; D gene: TRBD1; J gene: TRBJ2-1; clone size: .; CDR3 DNA: TGCGCCAGCACTATCGGGACAGTTAACAATGAGCAGTTCTTC; CDR3 protein: CASTIGTVNNEQFF
V gene: TRBV6-2/TRBV6-3; CDR3 length: 14; D gene: TRBD1; J gene: TRBJ1-1; clone size: few; CDR3 DNA: TGTGCCAGCAGGTCAGGGGGAATGGGCACTGAAGCTTTCTTT; CDR3 protein: CASRSGGMGTEAFF
V gene: TRBV14; CDR3 length: 16; D gene: .; J gene: TRBJ1-1; clone size: many; CDR3 DNA: TGTGCCAGCAGCCTCTCAGGGCGGGGGATGAACACTGAAGCTTTCTTT; CDR3 protein: CASSLSGRGMNTEAFF
V gene: TRBV14; CDR3 length: 13; D gene: .; J gene: TRBJ1-1; clone size: many; CDR3 DNA: TGTGCCAGCAGCCAAGGAGGACAGACTGAAGCTTTCTTT; CDR3 protein: CASSQGGQTEAFF
V gene: TRBV9; CDR3 length: 13; D gene: .; J gene: TRBJ2-7; clone size: few; CDR3 DNA: TGTGCCAGCAGCGGGTCAGCCTCCTACGAGCAGTACTTC; CDR3 protein: CASSGSASYEQYF
V gene: TRBV28; CDR3 length: 16; D gene: TRBD1; J gene: TRBJ1-1; clone size: many; CDR3 DNA: TGTGCCAGCAGCCCCCAAGGGCGACAGGGGGCCTCTGAAGCTTTCTTT; CDR3 protein: CASSPQGRQGASEAFF
V gene: TRBV2; CDR3 length: 17; D gene: TRBD2; J gene: TRBJ2-1; clone size: .; CDR3 DNA: TGTGCCAGCAGTTACTTACCGGGACTAGCGGGCAACAATGAGCAGTTCTTC; CDR3 protein: CASSYLPGLAGNNEQFF
V gene: TRBV19; CDR3 length: 15; D gene: TRBD1; J gene: TRBJ1-1; clone size: few; CDR3 DNA: TGTGCCAGTAGAACAACGGGACAGGGGCGCTCTGAAGCTTTCTTT; CDR3 protein: CASRTTGQGRSEAFF
V gene: TRBV6-5; CDR3 length: 13; D gene: .; J gene: TRBJ2-5; clone size: .; CDR3 DNA: TGTGCCAGCAGTCGAACCCGCTTGGAGACCCAGTACTTC; CDR3 protein: CASSRTRLETQYF
V gene: TRBV9; CDR3 length: 15; D gene: .; J gene: TRBJ2-2; clone size: many; CDR3 DNA: TGTGCCAGCAGCGTAGTTGGACGGATGGCCGGGGAGCTGTTTTTT; CDR3 protein: CASSVVGRMAGELFF
V gene: TRBV4-2; CDR3 length: 19; D gene: TRBD2; J gene: TRBJ2-6; clone size: .; CDR3 DNA: TGTGCCAGCAGCCTCACCGGACTAGCGGGAGAGAGGGGGGCCAACGTCCTGACTTTC; CDR3 protein: CASSLTGLAGERGANVLTF
V gene: TRBV29-1; CDR3 length: 13; D gene: .; J gene: TRBJ1-1; clone size: .; CDR3 DNA: TGCAGCGTTGACGGACAGTCGAACACTGAAGCTTTCTTT; CDR3 protein: CSVDGQSNTEAFF
V gene: TRBV9; CDR3 length: 15; D gene: .; J gene: TRBJ1-1; clone size: many; CDR3 DNA: TGTGCCAGCAGCGTAGAGCCCCGGGCGAACACTGAAGCTTTCTTT; CDR3 protein: CASSVEPRANTEAFF
V gene: TRBV30; CDR3 length: 18; D gene: TRBD2; J gene: TRBJ2-2; clone size: few; CDR3 DNA: TGTGCCTGGAGTGAGGTCGGACTAGCGGGAGAATTGGCCGGGGAGCTGTTTTTT; CDR3 protein: CAWSEVGLAGELAGELFF
V gene: TRBV27; CDR3 length: 14; D gene: TRBD2; J gene: TRBJ2-5; clone size: few; CDR3 DNA: TGTGCCAGCAGCTTTCTAGCGGGACAAGAGACCCAGTACTTC; CDR3 protein: CASSFLAGQETQYF
V gene: TRBV4-1; CDR3 length: 15; D gene: .; J gene: TRBJ1-4; clone size: few; CDR3 DNA: TGCGCCAGCAGATCTCGTGACGGCAACTCGGAAAAACTGTTTTTT; CDR3 protein: CASRSRDGNSEKLFF
V gene: TRBV10-3; CDR3 length: 13; D gene: .; J gene: TRBJ2-5; clone size: .; CDR3 DNA: TGTGCCACGCGGGCCCCACCCCAAGAGACCCAGTACTTC; CDR3 protein: CATRAPPQETQYF
V gene: TRBV29-1; CDR3 length: 12; D gene: .; J gene: TRBJ1-1; clone size: many; CDR3 DNA: TGCAGCGTCCGCGGGGGCCCCCTTGAAGCTTTCTTT; CDR3 protein: CSVRGGPLEAFF
V gene: TRBV6-5; CDR3 length: 19; D gene: TRBD2; J gene: TRBJ2-3; clone size: many; CDR3 DNA: TGTGCCAGCAGCCCGACTAGCGGCGTGATCCTAGGTGGAACAGATACGCAGTATTTT; CDR3 protein: CASSPTSGVILGGTDTQYF
V gene: TRBV5-1; CDR3 length: 14; D gene: .; J gene: TRBJ2-7; clone size: few; CDR3 DNA: TGCGCCAGCAGCTTGGCGGGGACAAATTACGAGCAGTACTTC; CDR3 protein: CASSLAGTNYEQYF
V gene: TRBV12-3/TRBV12-4; CDR3 length: 13; D gene: .; J gene: TRBJ1-5; clone size: few; CDR3 DNA: TGTGCCAGCACCGGCTGGGTAGATCAGCCCCAGCATTTT; CDR3 protein: CASTGWVDQPQHF
V gene: TRBV19; CDR3 length: 17; D gene: .; J gene: TRBJ1-1; clone size: .; CDR3 DNA: TGTGCCAGTAGTATAGATACAGGGAGGGTCATGAACACTGAAGCTTTCTTT; CDR3 protein: CASSIDTGRVMNTEAFF
V gene: TRBV4-1; CDR3 length: 15; D gene: .; J gene: TRBJ1-5; clone size: .; CDR3 DNA: TGCGCCAGCAGCTTTGGACCCGCAGGCGATCAGCCCCAGCATTTT; CDR3 protein: CASSFGPAGDQPQHF
V gene: TRBV7-9; CDR3 length: 16; D gene: .; J gene: TRBJ1-4; clone size: many; CDR3 DNA: TGTGCCAGCAGCCATACACGACTAGCAGCTAATGAAAAACTGTTTTTT; CDR3 protein: CASSHTRLAANEKLFF
V gene: TRBV9; CDR3 length: 12; D gene: .; J gene: TRBJ2-3; clone size: many; CDR3 DNA: TGTGCCAGCGACTCTAACACAGATACGCAGTATTTT; CDR3 protein: CASDSNTDTQYF
V gene: TRBV20-1; CDR3 length: 14; D gene: TRBD1; J gene: TRBJ1-1; clone size: many; CDR3 DNA: TGCAGTGCGAGAACCGAGTCAGGGGGCTCTGAAGCTTTCTTT; CDR3 protein: CSARTESGGSEAFF
V gene: TRBV12-3/TRBV12-4; CDR3 length: 18; D gene: .; J gene: TRBJ2-7; clone size: few; CDR3 DNA: TGTGCCAGCAGTCCGACTCCAGGAGGGGGGCTTAATACCTACGAGCAGTACTTC; CDR3 protein: CASSPTPGGGLNTYEQYF